These 12 T cell receptor beta chains were all obtained from the same sample, sequenced in a study of blood T cell repertoires in COVID-19. Clones were read by immunoSEQ multiplex PCR, and TCRdb kept only the in-frame ones, dropping some. The sample has 200,000 to 250,000 clones, about four fifths seen once. Sequenced material: peripheral blood. These receptors were taken from a woman in her 50s with active or convalescent COVID-19.

This chain uses TRBV18 with TRBJ2-4; TRBD1 might be the D (5 bases). CDR3 size: 14 residues. Germline CDR1 is KGHSH and CDR2 is LQKENI. Trimming took off 0 bases at V and 6 bases at J, with 9 bases between the two ends. The CDR3 bases are TGTGCCAGCTCACCACCGGTGGGGCTAAACATTCAGTACTTC. Encoded protein: CASSPPVGLNIQYF. Based on the CDR3 plus reference TRBV18 and TRBJ2-4, the full variable domain is NAGVMQNPRHLVRRRGQEARLRCSPMKGHSHVYWYRQLPEEGLKFMVYLQKENIIDESGMPKERFSAEFPKEGPSILRIQQVVRGDSAAYFCASSPPVGLNIQYFGAGTRLSVL.

This clone came up a few times. V usage is TRBV5-6 and J usage is TRBJ2-7; TRBD1 is a possible D gene (6 bases). Deletions cut 4 bases from V and 0 bases from J, with 14 bases between. Per germline, CDR1 SGHDT and CDR2 YYEEEE. The CDR3 runs 15 residues. CDR3 sequence reads: CASSRRQASSYEQYV. The CDR3 DNA reads as TGTGCCAGCAGCCGACGACAGGCCAGCTCCTACGAGCAGTACGTC.

This clone was recorded a few times. CDR3 loop: CASSLSGQGGNTIYF. The CDR3 DNA sequence: TGTGCCAGCAGCTTATCAGGACAGGGAGGAAACACCATATATTTT. The J gene is TRBJ1-3, the V gene TRBV7-9, with 8 bases lining up with TRBD1. The CDR3 extends over 15 amino acids. The V gene end was trimmed by 2 bases and the J gene end by 4 bases; junction bases not matched to a gene: 4. Per the germline V gene, CDR1 is SEHNR and CDR2 is FQNEAQ (reference sequence).

The V and J genes are TRBV4-1 and TRBJ2-3, with 8 bases lining up with TRBD2. The CDR3 totals 17 residues. CDR1 and CDR2 from the germline V gene are MGHRA and YSYEKL. Trimming at V came to 0 bases and at J to 2 bases, leaving 7 bases not matched to a gene. The CDR3 loop is CASSQDVGGANTDTQYF. CDR3 in DNA: TGCGCCAGCAGCCAAGATGTCGGGGGGGCGAACACAGATACGCAGTATTTT.

This chain joins TRBV5-4 and TRBJ2-1; D possibly corresponds to TRBD2 (5 bases). Germline V lookup: CDR1 SGHNT, CDR2 YYREEE (reference sequence). CDR3 length: 14 residues. Trimming stripped 5 bases from V and 6 bases from J, with 15 bases between. Here the CDR3 reads CASRRDPHGNEQFF. The CDR3 coding sequence is TGTGCCAGCAGACGGGATCCCCACGGCAATGAGCAGTTCTTC.

In DNA form, the CDR3 reads TGCGCCAGCAGTTTGACGGCAGGCTCCTATAATTCACCCCTCCACTTT. This sequence encodes CASSLTAGSYNSPLHF. This chain links TRBV5-1 with TRBJ1-6, with D hard to call. Germline CDR1 is SGHRS and CDR2 is YFSETQ. The CDR3 length is 16 residues. V was clipped by 5 bases and J by 0 bases, with 12 bases between them.

The chain uses TRBV9 and TRBJ1-3, with 9 bases that match TRBD1. This CDR3 has 17 residues. V shed 3 bases and J 0 bases; nucleotides not matched to a gene: 7. Germline-derived CDR1 and CDR2 are SGDLS and YYNGEE. The CDR3 DNA reads as TGTGCCAGCAGCGGGGGACAGGGCACCTTCTCTGGAAACACCATATATTTT. Protein sequence: CASSGGQGTFSGNTIYF.

This clone has just one count. The chain employs TRBV4-1 and TRBJ1-4; D not resolved. Germline lookup yields CDR1 MGHRA and CDR2 YSYEKL. The V end lost 4 bases, the J end lost 4 bases, and 13 bases lay between the germline ends. This CDR3 is built from 15 residues. DNA of the CDR3: TGCGCCAGCAGCCTACCGGGAGGATATAATGAAAAACTGTTTTTT. Its protein is CASSLPGGYNEKLFF.

The V gene is TRBV24-1, the J gene TRBJ2-1; 10 bases are shared with TRBD2. This CDR3 comprises 13 residues. V gave up 9 bases and J gave up 7 bases; unmatched junction bases: 5. CDR1 is KGHDR and CDR2 is SFDVKD in the germline V gene. The CDR3 protein is CATCSGRWNEQFF. CDR3 bases: TGTGCCACCTGTAGCGGGAGGTGGAATGAGCAGTTCTTC.

This chain joins TRBV27 and TRBJ1-2; TRBD1 agrees at 7 bases. The CDR3 has 15 residues. The germline V gene encodes CDR1 MNHEY and CDR2 SMNVEV (reference sequence). J lost 1 base, V lost 4 bases, and 6 bases had no gene match. The CDR3 reads CASSSGTANNYGYTF. CDR3 nucleotides: TGTGCCAGCAGTTCCGGGACAGCTAATAACTATGGCTACACCTTC.

CDR3 loop: CASSGQVLSGANVLTF. Here the CDR3 DNA reads TGTGCCAGCTCAGGACAGGTTCTCTCTGGGGCCAACGTCCTGACTTTC. The chain couples TRBV18 to TRBJ2-6, with 7 bases that match TRBD1. Trimming cost V 5 bases and J 0 bases; bases outside gene matches: 4. Germline CDR1 reads KGHSH; CDR2 reads LQKENI. The CDR3 covers 16 residues.

The rearrangement uses TRBV2 and TRBJ2-5, with 9 bases identical to TRBD1. Germline V CDR1 and CDR2: SNHLY, FYNNEI. The J segment lost 5 bases and the V segment lost 4 bases, leaving 8 bases of the junction unmatched. This CDR3 comprises 15 residues. CDR3 in DNA: TGTGCCAGCAGTGTAATACAGGGGGCTGGGGAGACCCAGTACTTC. Translated, it gives CASSVIQGAGETQYF.